What follows are 18 T cell receptor beta chains derived from one specimen sequenced in a study of OX40 agonist ivuxolimab in advanced cancers. Sequencing used immunoSEQ multiplex PCR; TCRdb keeps in-frame clones, though not all of them. The table lists under 25,000 clones, around four fifths of them singletons, with roughly 3% in the top ten. The sample in question was CD4+ or CD8+ T cells sorted from blood, obtained in a trial of the OX40 agonist ivuxolimab. The receptor source for this set is an adult with an advanced solid tumor such as melanoma, head and neck, liver or kidney cancer.

The rearrangement joins TRBV18 to TRBJ1-2, with unresolved D. Deletions cut 0 bases from V and 4 bases from J, with 12 bases between. CDR3 size: 15 residues. The germline V gene has CDR1 KGHSH and CDR2 LQKENI. As DNA, the CDR3 is TGTGCCAGCTCACCACCGGCGGAAACAATCTATGGCTACACCTTC. The encoded protein is CASSPPAETIYGYTF.

The chain employs TRBV9 and TRBJ2-7; D might be TRBD2 (5 bases). V was shortened by 0 bases and J by 3 bases, with 13 bases between the two germline ends. Germline V gene data show CDR1 as SGDLS and CDR2 as YYNGEE. CDR3 length: 15 amino acids. The CDR3 DNA follows: TGTGCCAGCAGCGTAGGAAGAGGGAAGCTCTACGAGCAGTACTTC. It yields the protein CASSVGRGKLYEQYF.

This chain links TRBV9 with TRBJ2-2; tentatively, D is TRBD2 (5 bases). The CDR3 covers 16 residues. V dropped 1 base and J dropped 5 bases, with 15 bases sitting between them. Germline V lookup: CDR1 SGDLS, CDR2 YYNGEE. CDR3 sequence (DNA): TGTGCCAGCAGCGTATCATCGAGCGGTGGTACCGGGGAGCTGTTTTTT. Its translation is CASSVSSSGGTGELFF.

The rearrangement uses TRBV29-1 and TRBJ1-2; weak D call: TRBD1 (6 bases). Germline CDR1 SQVTM, CDR2 ANQGSEA. V lost 6 bases and J lost 5, with 13 bases in between. The CDR3 consists of 12 residues. The CDR3 protein is CSVWGDIYGYTF. The CDR3 DNA reads as TGCAGCGTCTGGGGGGACATTTATGGCTACACCTTC.

The chain employs TRBV7-8 and TRBJ2-5; D tentatively reads TRBD1 or TRBD2 (6 bases each). There are 16 residues in the CDR3. V lost 1 base, J lost 3 bases, and 15 bases lay in between. The germline gives CDR1 SGHVS, CDR2 FQNEAQ. The CDR3 here is CASSLGGLAGKETQYF. The CDR3 DNA is TGTGCCAGCAGCTTAGGGGGGCTCGCGGGGAAAGAGACCCAGTACTTC.

The chain recombines TRBV9 with TRBJ1-1; no firm D call. This CDR3 spans 14 amino acids. V was shortened by 2 bases and J by 7 bases, with 15 bases between the two germline ends. Germline CDR1 and CDR2: SGDLS and YYNGEE. CDR3 in DNA: TGTGCCAGCAGCGTCGGTGGAGTCCCCAGTGAAGCTTTCTTT. Translation: CASSVGGVPSEAFF.

This rearrangement joins TRBV2 to TRBJ1-5; D uncertain. The V and J ends lost 4 bases and 0 bases respectively, with 7 bases between them. Germline lookup yields CDR1 SNHLY and CDR2 FYNNEI. The CDR3 extends over 14 amino acids. The CDR3 sequence is CASSGATSNQPQHF. CDR3 in DNA: TGTGCCAGCAGTGGCGCCACTAGCAATCAGCCCCAGCATTTT.

This chain joins TRBV11-3 and TRBJ1-5; no definite D call. The V gene's germline CDR1 is SGHNT and CDR2 YENEEA. Trimming removed 6 bases at V and 7 bases at J, with 13 bases between. The CDR3 has 13 residues. DNA for the CDR3: TGTGCCAGCAGATGGGCGGTCGACCAGCCCCAGCATTTT. Its translation is CASRWAVDQPQHF.

The CDR3 nucleotides read TGTGCCAGCTCACTTACAGGGCCGAACACTGAAGCTTTCTTT. As protein: CASSLTGPNTEAFF. This chain joins TRBV18 and TRBJ1-1, with D possibly being TRBD1 (6 bases). The V end was cut by 4 bases, the J end by 1 base, with 10 bases between. Looked up from germline, CDR1 is KGHSH and CDR2 is LQKENI. The CDR3 spans 14 residues.

This rearrangement joins TRBV5-6 to TRBJ1-5; 8 nucleotides agree with TRBD1. Germline CDR1 SGHDT, CDR2 YYEEEE. This CDR3 is built from 15 residues. Trimming cost V 4 bases and J 0 bases; bases outside gene matches: 3. CDR3 in DNA: TGTGCCAGCAGCGCTGACAGGGGTAGCAATCAGCCCCAGCATTTT. It encodes CASSADRGSNQPQHF.

This chain uses TRBV30 with TRBJ1-5; possible D gene TRBD1, 5 bases. This CDR3 region has 13 residues. V was pared by 4 bases and J by 1 base, with 8 bases between. Germline V lookup: CDR1 GTSNPN, CDR2 SVGIG (reference sequence). CDR3: CAWNPGSNQPQHF. CDR3 nucleotide sequence: TGTGCCTGGAATCCAGGGAGCAATCAGCCCCAGCATTTT.

The chain recombines TRBV28 with TRBJ2-5, with a possible D match to TRBD2 (5 bases). This CDR3 spans 15 amino acids. Germline V gene data show CDR1 as MDHEN and CDR2 as SYDVKM. V lost 2 bases and J lost 2, with 12 bases in between. This CDR3 is CASSLVGDPQETQYF. In DNA, the CDR3 is TGTGCCAGCAGTTTAGTGGGAGACCCTCAAGAGACCCAGTACTTC.

This chain connects TRBV11-2 to TRBJ2-5; 8 nucleotides match TRBD2. V shed 4 bases and J 5 bases; nucleotides not matched to a gene: 6. The CDR3 contains 14 residues. Germline V CDR1 and CDR2: SGHAT, FQNNGV. For the CDR3, the DNA is TGTGCCAGCAGCTCCCCCATAGCGGGGGAGACCCAGTACTTC. Its protein is CASSSPIAGETQYF.

V is TRBV11-2 and J is TRBJ2-3, with D unclear. Germline CDR1 SGHAT, CDR2 FQNNGV. This CDR3 contains 16 residues. V was shortened by 2 bases and J by 2 bases, with 14 bases between the two germline ends. The CDR3 sequence is CASSLILIAHTDTQYF. CDR3 sequence (DNA): TGTGCCAGCAGCTTAATTCTAATAGCCCACACAGATACGCAGTATTTT. Full variable domain (outside the CDR3, taken from reference TRBV11-2 and TRBJ2-3): EAGVAQSPRYKIIEKRQSVAFWCNPISGHATLYWYQQILGQGPKLLIQFQNNGVVDDSQLPKDRFSAERLKGVDSTLKIQPAKLEDSAVYLCASSLILIAHTDTQYFGPGTRLTVL.

V is TRBV5-5 and J is TRBJ1-5; D unclear. Deletions cut 4 bases from V and 5 bases from J, with 13 bases between. The CDR3 runs 14 residues. Per germline, CDR1 SGHKS and CDR2 YYEKEE (reference sequence). The CDR3 DNA is TGTGCCAGCAGCCCGGCACCCCCCGATCAGCCCCAGCATTTT. Protein product: CASSPAPPDQPQHF.

This sequence joins TRBV6-4 and TRBJ1-5; D unclear. The CDR3 consists of 17 residues. V was cut by 9 bases and J by 0 bases, with 21 bases left in between. Germline values: CDR1 MRHNA, CDR2 SNTAGT. CDR3 sequence reads: CARPKDNSDYSNQPQHF. The CDR3 DNA reads as TGTGCCAGACCCAAAGATAACAGCGACTATAGCAATCAGCCCCAGCATTTT.

The gene calls are TRBV7-9 and TRBJ1-2, with TRBD1 identical over 8 bases. The CDR3 is made up of 13 amino acids. V shed 5 bases, J shed 6 bases, and the junction held 5 bases outside the gene matches. From germline, CDR1 is SEHNR and CDR2 FQNEAQ (reference sequence). The CDR3, as DNA: TGTGCCAGCAGCATGGACAGGGTTGATGGCTACACCTTC. Amino acid sequence: CASSMDRVDGYTF. Filled out from reference TRBV7-9 and TRBJ1-2, the complete variable domain reads DTGVSQNPRHKITKRGQNVTFRCDPISEHNRLYWYRQTLGQGPEFLTYFQNEAQLEKSRLLSDRFSAERPKGSFSTLEIQRTEQGDSAMYLCASSMDRVDGYTFGSGTRLTVV.

This clone has just one count. This chain connects TRBV2 to TRBJ1-2; perhaps TRBD1 as D (5 bases). Germline V lookup: CDR1 SNHLY, CDR2 FYNNEI. The CDR3 totals 13 residues. The ends were cut back, 8 bases at V and 7 bases at J, with 17 bases in the middle. CDR3 nucleotides: TGTGCCAGCGGCGGTGGTGAGGGGCCTGGCTACACCTTC. It codes for CASGGGEGPGYTF.